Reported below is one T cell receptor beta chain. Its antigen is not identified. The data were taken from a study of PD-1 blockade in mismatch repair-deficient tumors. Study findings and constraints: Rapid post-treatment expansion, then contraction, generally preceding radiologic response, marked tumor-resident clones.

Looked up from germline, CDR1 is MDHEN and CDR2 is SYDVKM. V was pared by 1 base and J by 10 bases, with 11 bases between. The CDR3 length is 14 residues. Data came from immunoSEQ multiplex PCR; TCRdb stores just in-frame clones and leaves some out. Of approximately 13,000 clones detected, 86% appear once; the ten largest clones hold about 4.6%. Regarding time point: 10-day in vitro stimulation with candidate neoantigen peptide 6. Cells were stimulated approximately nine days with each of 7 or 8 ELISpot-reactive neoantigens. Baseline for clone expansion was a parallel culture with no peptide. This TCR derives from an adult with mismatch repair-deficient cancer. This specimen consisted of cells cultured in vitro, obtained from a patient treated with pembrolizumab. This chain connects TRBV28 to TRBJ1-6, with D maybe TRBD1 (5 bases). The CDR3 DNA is TGTGCCAGCAGTTTATATTCAGGGTCCTCACCCCTCCACTTT. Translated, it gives CASSLYSGSSPLHF. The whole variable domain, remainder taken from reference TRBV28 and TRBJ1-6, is DVKVTQSSRYLVKRTGEKVFLECVQDMDHENMFWYRQDPGLGLRLIYFSYDVKMKEKGDIPEGYSVSREKKERFSLILESASTNQTSMYLCASSLYSGSSPLHFGNGTRLTVT.